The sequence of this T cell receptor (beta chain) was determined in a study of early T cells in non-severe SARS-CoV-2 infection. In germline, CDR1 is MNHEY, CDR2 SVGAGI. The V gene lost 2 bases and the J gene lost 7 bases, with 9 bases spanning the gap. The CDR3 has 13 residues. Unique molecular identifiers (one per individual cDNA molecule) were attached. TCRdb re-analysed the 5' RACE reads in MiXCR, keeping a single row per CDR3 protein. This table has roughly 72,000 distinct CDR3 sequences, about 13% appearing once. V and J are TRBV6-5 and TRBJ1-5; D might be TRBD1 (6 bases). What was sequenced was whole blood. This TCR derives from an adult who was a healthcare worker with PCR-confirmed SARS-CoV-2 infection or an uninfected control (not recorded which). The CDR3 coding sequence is TGTGCCAGCAGTTACGGACAGTTCCAGCCCCAGCATTTT. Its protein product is CASSYGQFQPQHF.